This T cell receptor beta chain was identified in a study of CD8 T cells in acute hepatitis C reinfection. Whole-study findings and limits: Acute resolver, follow-up resolver and acute chronic samples had similar high diversity.

Sequenced by immunoSEQ multiplex PCR; TCRdb stores in-frame clones only, minus some. This table holds 35,000 to 40,000 clones, approximately 87% found once. Time point: naive CD8 control sorted from an acute-time-point sample. Montreal Hepatitis C Cohort donors who inject drugs were seen every 3 months. This CDR3 contains 16 residues. J was trimmed by 7 bases and V by 2 bases; bases with no gene match: 9. Per the germline V gene, CDR1 is MNHEY and CDR2 is SVGAGI. On this clone itself: The antigen is undetermined.

The sequencing sample was made of naive CD8+ T cells from PBMCs. This clonotype was obtained from a man aged 25 to 40 with chronic hepatitis C. V and J are TRBV6-5 and TRBJ2-2; 8 bases fit TRBD2. For the CDR3, the DNA is TGTGCCAGCAGTTACACGGGGGGGCCTCTCGGCGGGGAGCTGTTTTTT. Encoded protein: CASSYTGGPLGGELFF.